This T cell receptor (beta chain) originates from a study of T cell repertoires in cytomegalovirus infection. Study observations and caveats: Of the TCR beta families, the public ones yielded a cumulative frequency that identified carriers of CMV plus the relevant HLA.

One entry per CDR3 protein results from TCRdb running MiXCR on the reads. The sample records approximately 500,000 distinct CDR3 sequences, roughly a third being singletons. V trimming: 5 bases; J trimming: 2 bases; junction bases outside the gene matches: 5. The CDR3 consists of 15 residues. Germline V gene sequence: CDR1 SGHRS, CDR2 YFSETQ. A remark on this clonotype: Its antigen is unknown.

The sample was cultured PBMCs, taken from culture after CMV antigen stimulation. The source is a human donor in good health (CMV status not recorded). Some clones in this sample may be carry-over from other donors' samples. V and J are TRBV5-1 and TRBJ2-7; 12 bases line up with TRBD2. CDR3 sequence reads: CASRPGLAGTYEQYF. The CDR3 DNA follows: TGCGCCAGCAGACCGGGACTAGCGGGTACCTACGAGCAGTACTTC.